Listed here are 4 T cell receptor beta chains from one sample, sequenced in a study of cytotoxic CD8 clonotypes in ibrutinib-treated CLL. Produced via immunoSEQ multiplex PCR; TCRdb's table is partial and in-frame only. The data show fewer than 400,000 clones, around 66% seen once. The sample here was PBMCs, taken after 36 months of ibrutinib treatment. Every receptor here comes from a human donor with chronic lymphocytic leukemia.

The rearrangement uses TRBV6-1 and TRBJ2-5, with D unclear. Per germline, CDR1 MNHNS and CDR2 SASEGT. Trimming shortened V by 5 bases and J by 5 bases, and 12 bases separated the two germline ends. This CDR3 is 13 amino acids long. The CDR3 here is CASSSRPRETQYF. The CDR3 DNA sequence: TGTGCCAGCAGTAGTCGACCCCGGGAGACCCAGTACTTC.

The chain links TRBV7-2 to TRBJ2-7; a weak D match, TRBD2 (5 bases). The V end lost 3 bases, the J end lost 4 bases, and 16 bases lay between the germline ends. Germline values: CDR1 SGHTA, CDR2 FQGNSA. The CDR3 length is 15 residues. Here the CDR3 reads CASSLIQRTHYEQYF. The CDR3 nucleotides are TGTGCCAGCAGCTTGATACAGAGGACTCATTACGAGCAGTACTTC.

Only a few counts were recorded for this clone. V and J are TRBV27 and TRBJ2-1, with TRBD2 matching over 8 bases. This CDR3 contains 15 residues. The V and J ends lost 7 bases and 0 bases, in that order; junction bases with no gene match: 5. The germline CDR1 and CDR2 sequences are MNHEY and SMNVEV (reference sequence). The CDR3 coding sequence is TGTGCCAGCACCCCCCGGGGGGGCTCCTACAATGAGCAGTTCTTC. Encoded protein: CASTPRGGSYNEQFF.

The chain recombines TRBV19 with TRBJ1-5, with D hard to call. The CDR3 has 13 residues. V was pared by 4 bases and J by 9 bases, with 13 bases between. Germline V gene data show CDR1 as LNHDA and CDR2 as SQIVND (reference sequence). For the CDR3, the DNA is TGTGCCAGTAGTACCGAGACATCTTGGCCCCAGCATTTT. This encodes CASSTETSWPQHF.